Listed below are T cell receptor beta chains from one sample, sequenced in a study of cytomegalovirus exposure and HLA in healthy donors. The repertoire was sequenced with immunoSEQ multiplex PCR; TCRdb's copy has only in-frame clones and lacks some. Of about 120,000 clones in the sample, 70% to 90% were seen once. The specimen sequenced was PBMCs. The receptor set was obtained from a man aged 18 to 29 in good health and CMV-seropositive. Each CDR3 is given with its conserved first and last residue. The order of the fields is V gene, D gene, CDR3 protein. A D gene is named only where the DNA matches it firmly.

v_call: TRBV2; d_call: -; cdr3_aa: CASRGAVEQYF
v_call: TRBV6-4; d_call: TRBD2; cdr3_aa: CASSRLAGEDTQYF
v_call: TRBV6-5; d_call: -; cdr3_aa: CASSYAGTSTDTQYF
v_call: TRBV6-5; d_call: -; cdr3_aa: CASSRRDSTDTQYF
v_call: TRBV7-2; d_call: -; cdr3_aa: CASSPPWTIEAFF
v_call: TRBV29-1; d_call: TRBD1; cdr3_aa: CSVNGDRGHGEKLFF
v_call: TRBV30; d_call: TRBD1; cdr3_aa: CAWSAGTGMYEQYF
v_call: TRBV6-1; d_call: TRBD1; cdr3_aa: CASSWDSSNSPLHF
v_call: TRBV5-6; d_call: -; cdr3_aa: CASSLGVGGGMNTEAFF
v_call: TRBV5-4; d_call: TRBD1; cdr3_aa: CASTKDRELNEQFF
v_call: TRBV2; d_call: -; cdr3_aa: CASRLGAGIYNEQFF
v_call: TRBV7-6; d_call: -; cdr3_aa: CASSGSVLTGELFF
v_call: TRBV27; d_call: -; cdr3_aa: CASSSGPYEQYF
v_call: TRBV27; d_call: TRBD1; cdr3_aa: CASRGTGRNTIYF
v_call: TRBV15; d_call: -; cdr3_aa: CATSSTQGLSGYTF
v_call: TRBV9; d_call: -; cdr3_aa: CASSATVGHTEAFF
v_call: TRBV11-2; d_call: -; cdr3_aa: CASSPAGNTQYF
v_call: TRBV28; d_call: TRBD1; cdr3_aa: CASRIAGTVYGYTF